A single sample is the source of the 32 T cell receptor beta chains below, sequenced in a study of cytomegalovirus exposure and HLA in healthy donors. PCR was performed using 60 Vbeta and 13 Jbeta primers. Assay: immunoSEQ multiplex PCR; the TCRdb copy retains only in-frame clones and omits some. The table lists roughly 150,000 clones, more than 60% of them singletons. Sequenced input: PBMCs. Receptors were obtained from a man in his forties in good health and CMV-seropositive.

This chain links TRBV6-1 with TRBJ1-2, with a tentative D call TRBD1 (5 bases). Trimming cost V 0 bases and J 4 bases, with 9 bases left between them. CDR1 is MNHNS and CDR2 is SASEGT in the germline V gene. This CDR3 has 14 residues. The CDR3 here is CASSEATASYGYTF. CDR3 coding DNA: TGTGCCAGCAGTGAAGCGACAGCGAGCTATGGCTACACCTTC.

The J gene is TRBJ1-2, the V gene TRBV30; TRBD1 might be the D (5 bases). CDR1 and CDR2 (germline): GTSNPN, SVGIG (reference sequence). V dropped 3 bases and J dropped 7 bases, with 21 bases sitting between them. The CDR3 covers 15 residues. In nucleotides, the CDR3 is TGTGCCTGGAGGGGGAAGGGTAACGGGGGATTTGGCTACACCTTC. Its translation: CAWRGKGNGGFGYTF.

The gene calls are TRBV5-1 and TRBJ1-5; 7 bases match TRBD1. The CDR3 consists of 16 residues. Germline V gene data show CDR1 as SGHRS and CDR2 as YFSETQ. J gave up 0 bases and V 3 bases, and 6 bases lay outside the gene matches. The CDR3 nucleotides read TGCGCCAGCAGCTGGACAGGCCCGTATAGCAATCAGCCCCAGCATTTT. Protein product: CASSWTGPYSNQPQHF.

The genes are TRBV13 and TRBJ1-1, with D tentatively TRBD1 (5 bases). CDR1 is PRHDT and CDR2 is FYEKMQ in the germline V gene (reference sequence). V lost 5 bases and J lost 2, with 9 bases in between. CDR3 length: 13 residues. CDR3 sequence reads: CASSPGSNTEAFF. DNA of the CDR3: TGTGCCAGCAGCCCAGGGTCCAACACTGAAGCTTTCTTT.

The chain joins TRBV5-6 to TRBJ2-4; 11 bases align to TRBD1. Germline V CDR1 and CDR2: SGHDT, YYEEEE. The CDR3 has 14 amino acids. J was trimmed by 9 bases and V by 4 bases; bases with no gene match: 6. CDR3 DNA: TGTGCCAGCAGCGCCGGGACAGGGGGGACCATTCAGTACTTC. It translates to CASSAGTGGTIQYF.

The V and J genes are TRBV7-7 and TRBJ2-5; 8 nucleotides line up with TRBD2. The CDR3 covers 14 residues. The trim removed 3 bases at V and 5 bases at J, leaving 5 bases unmatched. Germline CDR1 and CDR2: SSHAT and FNYEAQ (reference sequence). DNA for the CDR3: TGTGCCAGCAGCTTCGGGGGGGCGCGGGAGACCCAGTACTTC. This gives the protein CASSFGGARETQYF.

This clone was observed a handful of times. The chain joins TRBV11-2 to TRBJ2-7, with D unclear. CDR1 is SGHAT and CDR2 is FQNNGV in the germline V gene. The CDR3 loop spans 13 amino acids. The V end lost 5 bases, the J end lost 3 bases, and 11 bases lay between the germline ends. The CDR3 DNA is TGTGCCAGCAGCCCAGTAACTATCTACGAGCAGTACTTC. Translation gives CASSPVTIYEQYF.

The DNA of the CDR3 is TGTGCCAGTAAGGCGGGACAGGGGACATACGAGCAGTACTTC. This gives the protein CASKAGQGTYEQYF. The chain carries TRBV19 and TRBJ2-7; 10 bases align to TRBD1. CDR3 length: 14 amino acids. After removal of 7 bases from V and 4 bases from J, the junction contained 7 bases not matched to a gene. Germline CDR1 and CDR2: LNHDA and SQIVND (reference sequence).

This chain joins TRBV27 and TRBJ2-1; TRBD2 matches at 11 bases. This CDR3 is 16 amino acids long. The germline gives CDR1 MNHEY, CDR2 SMNVEV (reference sequence). The V segment lost 3 bases and the J segment 2 bases; nucleotides outside the gene matches: 3. CDR3 nucleotides: TGTGCCAGCAGTTTCCTTAGCGGGAGGGCCTACAATGAGCAGTTCTTC. This sequence encodes CASSFLSGRAYNEQFF.

This clone is a singleton in its sample. The chain has TRBV7-2 and TRBJ2-7; D gene uncertain. V was clipped by 5 bases and J by 0 bases, with 14 bases between them. The CDR3 consists of 15 residues. Germline CDR1 SGHTA, CDR2 FQGNSA. Here the CDR3 reads CASSLGPLSSYEQYF. The CDR3 DNA reads TGTGCCAGCAGCCTAGGGCCGTTAAGCTCCTACGAGCAGTACTTC.

The chain has TRBV7-2 and TRBJ2-7; D may be TRBD1 (6 bases). Germline-derived CDR1 and CDR2 are SGHTA and FQGNSA. The V end was cut by 5 bases, the J end by 2 bases, with 10 bases between. This CDR3 is 13 amino acids long. In DNA form, the CDR3 reads TGTGCCAGCAGCCCCCGGACAGCCTACGAGCAGTACTTC. The encoded protein is CASSPRTAYEQYF.

The CDR3 spells CASSLTPSVGTQYF. In nucleotides, the CDR3 is TGTGCCAGCAGCTTAACCCCTAGTGTTGGGACCCAGTACTTC. The J gene is TRBJ2-5, the V gene TRBV7-3; no definite D call. The CDR3 has 14 residues. The V end was cut by 0 bases, the J end by 7 bases, with 12 bases between. Germline-derived CDR1 and CDR2 are SGHTA and FQGTGA. Variable domain in full (rest from reference TRBV7-3 and TRBJ2-5): GAGVSQTPSNKVTEKGKYVELRCDPISGHTALYWYRQSLGQGPEFLIYFQGTGAADDSGLPNDRFFAVRPEGSVSTLKIQRTERGDSAVYLCASSLTPSVGTQYFGPGTRLLVL.

Concerning this clone: At one boundary the junction diverges from the germline segment, which might be a read error. The rearrangement links TRBV15 to TRBJ1-1, with D possibly matching TRBD1 (6 bases). Germline values: CDR1 LNHNV, CDR2 YYDKDF (reference sequence). The CDR3 contains 12 residues. DNA of the CDR3: TGTGCCATCAGCGCGTGGACAGCTGAAGCTTTCTTT. Translated: CAISAWTAEAFF.

Details on this clone: Different DNA sequences within this sample yield the same CDR3. The chain has TRBV11-3 and TRBJ2-1, with 10 bases that match TRBD2. Germline V CDR1 and CDR2: SGHNT, YENEEA. This CDR3 has 14 amino acids. After removal of 3 bases from V and 6 bases from J, the junction contained 2 bases not matched to a gene. CDR3 in DNA: TGTGCCAGCAGCTTGGGACTAGCGTCCAATGAGCAGTTCTTC. Translation gives CASSLGLASNEQFF.

V is TRBV7-9 and J is TRBJ2-1; 7 bases fit TRBD2. After removal of 2 bases from V and 3 bases from J, the junction contained 13 bases not matched to a gene. The CDR3 covers 18 residues. The V gene's germline CDR1 is SEHNR and CDR2 FQNEAQ (reference sequence). The CDR3 spells CASSLRAVGLAVYNEQFF. For the CDR3, the DNA is TGTGCCAGCAGCTTAAGGGCAGTTGGGCTAGCGGTCTACAATGAGCAGTTCTTC.

This chain connects TRBV28 to TRBJ2-7, with TRBD1 identical over 7 bases. Trimming took 7 bases from V and 4 from J; bases not matched to a gene: 10. The germline V gene has CDR1 MDHEN and CDR2 SYDVKM. The CDR3 extends over 14 amino acids. The CDR3, as DNA: TGTGCCAGCAACAAACAGGGGATGAAATACGAGCAGTACTTC. As protein: CASNKQGMKYEQYF.

CDR3 amino acids: CAIRRTSGSTDTQYF. The DNA of the CDR3 is TGTGCCATCAGACGGACTAGCGGGAGTACAGATACGCAGTATTTT. The V and J genes are TRBV10-3 and TRBJ2-3; 13 bases align to TRBD2. Germline V gene sequence: CDR1 ENHRY, CDR2 SYGVKD. The ends lost 6 bases at V and 3 bases at J; junction bases unmatched: 3. The CDR3 is made up of 15 amino acids.

This clone has only a few counts. For the CDR3, the DNA is TGTGCCAGCAGCTTAGGGTTAAGAGCATTTGGTCAGCCCCAGCATTTT. Translation: CASSLGLRAFGQPQHF. The V call is TRBV7-2, the J call TRBJ1-5, with D uncertain. Trimming left V 1 base short and J 6 bases short, with 16 bases between. The CDR3 is 16 residues long. Germline V gene data show CDR1 as SGHTA and CDR2 as FQGNSA.

This chain uses TRBV10-1 with TRBJ2-5; D possibly corresponds to TRBD2 (6 bases). The CDR3 length is 16 residues. V was shortened by 4 bases and J by 5 bases, with 20 bases between the two germline ends. Germline V gene lookup returns CDR1 WNHNN and CDR2 SYGVQD (reference sequence). CDR3 bases: TGCGCCAGCAGTGGCCAGCGGAGGGGACGGCGGGAGACCCAGTACTTC. Protein product: CASSGQRRGRRETQYF.

The J gene is TRBJ2-3, the V gene TRBV4-3, with 9 positions matching TRBD2. Germline CDR1 is LGHNA and CDR2 is YSLEER. CDR3 length: 15 amino acids. The V and J ends lost 4 bases and 6 bases, in that order; junction bases with no gene match: 8. The CDR3 coding sequence is TGCGCCAGCAGCCGACTAGCGGCAACCGGCGATACGCAGTATTTT. Its translation: CASSRLAATGDTQYF.

This chain connects TRBV28 to TRBJ2-1; TRBD2 agrees at 8 bases. The J segment lost 5 bases and the V segment lost 6 bases, leaving 9 bases of the junction unmatched. This CDR3 region has 15 residues. Germline V gene data show CDR1 as MDHEN and CDR2 as SYDVKM. CDR3 region: CASSHRTSFHNEQFF. CDR3 DNA sequence: TGTGCCAGCAGCCATAGGACTAGCTTCCACAATGAGCAGTTCTTC.

The chain links TRBV7-8 to TRBJ2-5, with D unresolved. The assigned J gene may be wrong: the sequence end matches TRBJ2-7 better. This CDR3 spans 13 amino acids. In germline, CDR1 is SGHVS, CDR2 FQNEAQ. Here the CDR3 DNA reads TGTGCCAGCAGCGATCAAAACCGAAACGAGCAGTACTTC. This codes for CASSDQNRNEQYF.

This clone was seen just once. V usage is TRBV11-2 and J usage is TRBJ1-1; possible D gene TRBD1, 5 bases. The germline V gene encodes CDR1 SGHAT and CDR2 FQNNGV. The CDR3 loop spans 14 amino acids. V lost 6 bases, J lost 0 bases, and 11 bases lay in between. The CDR3 DNA follows: TGTGCCAGCAGTCTCGGGGGGATGAACACTGAAGCTTTCTTT. Its translation: CASSLGGMNTEAFF.

The rearrangement links TRBV28 to TRBJ2-1; 9 positions agree with TRBD2. Unmatched junction bases numbered 12, after V lost 6 bases and J lost 12 bases. This CDR3 has 14 amino acids. Germline CDR1 is MDHEN and CDR2 is SYDVKM. CDR3 loop: CASRSSGVNEGQFF. The CDR3, as DNA: TGTGCCAGCAGATCTAGCGGGGTTAATGAAGGGCAGTTCTTC.

The chain carries TRBV19 and TRBJ1-2; TRBD1 might be the D (6 bases). The germline V gene encodes CDR1 LNHDA and CDR2 SQIVND (reference sequence). Trimming took 10 bases from V and 2 from J, leaving 14 bases between them. The CDR3 loop spans 13 amino acids. CDR3: CATTTGTNYGYTF. CDR3 coding DNA: TGTGCCACCACTACCGGGACAAACTATGGCTACACCTTC.

The chain has TRBV5-1 and TRBJ2-7, with a tentative D call TRBD2 (6 bases). CDR1 and CDR2 from the germline V gene are SGHRS and YFSETQ. This CDR3 contains 12 residues. The ends were cut back, 5 bases at V and 5 bases at J, with 11 bases in the middle. This chain's CDR3 is CASREGPNEQYF. CDR3 bases: TGCGCCAGCAGGGAGGGGCCCAACGAGCAGTACTTC. Based on the CDR3 plus reference TRBV5-1 and TRBJ2-7, the full variable domain is KAGVTQTPRYLIKTRGQQVTLSCSPISGHRSVSWYQQTPGQGLQFLFEYFSETQRNKGNFPGRFSGRQFSNSRSEMNVSTLELGDSALYLCASREGPNEQYFGPGTRLTVT.

The count of this clone is one. The chain recombines TRBV6-7 with TRBJ2-7, with D possibly being TRBD1 (6 bases). TRBV6-7 is given ORF status, its function remaining uncertain. The CDR3 runs 16 residues. The germline V and J ends were trimmed by 2 bases and 1 base, with 15 bases remaining between them. The CDR3, as DNA: TGTGCCAGCAGTTACATTGCGACAAGGGGGTCCTACGAGCAGTACTTC. Translating gives CASSYIATRGSYEQYF.

V usage is TRBV6-1 and J usage is TRBJ1-2, with D maybe TRBD1 (6 bases). The germline CDR1 and CDR2 sequences are MNHNS and SASEGT. V was pared by 4 bases and J by 8 bases, with 11 bases between. This CDR3 is 12 amino acids long. The CDR3: CASSGKGGGYTF. In DNA, the CDR3 is TGTGCCAGCAGTGGAAAGGGGGGGGGCTACACCTTC.

The chain links TRBV10-3 to TRBJ1-5; TRBD1 agrees at 9 bases. Per germline, CDR1 ENHRY and CDR2 SYGVKD. V dropped 2 bases and J dropped 4; count of bases not matched to a gene: 6. This CDR3 region has 16 residues. For the CDR3, the DNA is TGTGCCATCAGTGAGCCTTCCGGGACAGGGAATCAGCCCCAGCATTTT. Its protein product is CAISEPSGTGNQPQHF.

The chain uses TRBV10-1 and TRBJ2-5, with 8 positions matching TRBD1. The CDR3 spans 14 residues. Germline V CDR1 and CDR2: WNHNN, SYGVQD (reference sequence). The ends lost 2 bases at V and 7 bases at J; junction bases unmatched: 6. The CDR3 is CASSEQAGTGTQYF. CDR3 sequence (DNA): TGCGCCAGCAGTGAGCAGGCAGGGACAGGGACCCAGTACTTC.

As regards this clone: The same CDR3 can be traced to other DNA sequences in this sample. The chain employs TRBV5-1 and TRBJ2-1; 13 bases agree with TRBD2. Germline CDR1 and CDR2: SGHRS and YFSETQ. The CDR3 is 16 amino acids. The V gene end was trimmed by 0 bases and the J gene end by 10 bases; junction bases not matched to a gene: 7. The DNA for the CDR3 is TGCGCCAGCAGCTTGGGGGGGACTAGCGGGATTGACGAGCAGTTCTTC. It codes for CASSLGGTSGIDEQFF. The variable domain in full, with the rest retrieved from reference TRBV5-1 and TRBJ2-1, is KAGVTQTPRYLIKTRGQQVTLSCSPISGHRSVSWYQQTPGQGLQFLFEYFSETQRNKGNFPGRFSGRQFSNSRSEMNVSTLELGDSALYLCASSLGGTSGIDEQFFGPGTRLTVL.

This chain joins TRBV28 and TRBJ2-1; D is perhaps TRBD1 (6 bases). With 5 bases removed from V and 0 bases from J, the gap between germline ends came to 11 bases. The CDR3 covers 15 residues. Germline assignment: CDR1 MDHEN and CDR2 SYDVKM. CDR3 protein: CASSPTGNSYNEQFF. As DNA, the CDR3 is TGTGCCAGCAGTCCGACAGGAAACTCCTACAATGAGCAGTTCTTC. The full variable domain, its missing parts supplied by reference TRBV28 and TRBJ2-1, is DVKVTQSSRYLVKRTGEKVFLECVQDMDHENMFWYRQDPGLGLRLIYFSYDVKMKEKGDIPEGYSVSREKKERFSLILESASTNQTSMYLCASSPTGNSYNEQFFGPGTRLTVL.